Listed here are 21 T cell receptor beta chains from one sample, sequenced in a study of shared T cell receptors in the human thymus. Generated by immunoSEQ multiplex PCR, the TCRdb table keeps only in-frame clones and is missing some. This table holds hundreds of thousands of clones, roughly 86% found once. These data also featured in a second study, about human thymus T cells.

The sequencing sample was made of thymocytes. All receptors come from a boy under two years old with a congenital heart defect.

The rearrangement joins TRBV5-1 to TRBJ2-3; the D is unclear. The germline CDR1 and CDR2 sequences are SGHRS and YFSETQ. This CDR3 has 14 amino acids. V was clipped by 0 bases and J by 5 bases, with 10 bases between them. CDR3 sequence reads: CASSLGRGEDTQYF. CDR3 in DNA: TGCGCCAGCAGCTTGGGCCGCGGAGAAGATACGCAGTATTTT. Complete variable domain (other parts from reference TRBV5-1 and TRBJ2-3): KAGVTQTPRYLIKTRGQQVTLSCSPISGHRSVSWYQQTPGQGLQFLFEYFSETQRNKGNFPGRFSGRQFSNSRSEMNVSTLELGDSALYLCASSLGRGEDTQYFGPGTRLTVL.

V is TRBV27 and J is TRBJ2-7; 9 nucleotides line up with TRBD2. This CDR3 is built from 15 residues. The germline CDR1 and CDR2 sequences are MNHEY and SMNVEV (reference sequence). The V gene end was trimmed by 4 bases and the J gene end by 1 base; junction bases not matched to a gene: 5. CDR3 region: CASSSVRGGSYEQYF. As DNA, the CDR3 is TGTGCCAGCAGTTCGGTGCGGGGGGGTTCCTACGAGCAGTACTTC.

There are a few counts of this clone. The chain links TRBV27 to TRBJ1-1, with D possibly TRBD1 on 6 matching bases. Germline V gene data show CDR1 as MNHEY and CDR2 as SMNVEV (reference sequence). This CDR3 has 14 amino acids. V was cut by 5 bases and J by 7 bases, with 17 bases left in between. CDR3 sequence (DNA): TGTGCCAGCAGTATCGATCTACAGGGAAATGAAGCTTTCTTT. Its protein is CASSIDLQGNEAFF.

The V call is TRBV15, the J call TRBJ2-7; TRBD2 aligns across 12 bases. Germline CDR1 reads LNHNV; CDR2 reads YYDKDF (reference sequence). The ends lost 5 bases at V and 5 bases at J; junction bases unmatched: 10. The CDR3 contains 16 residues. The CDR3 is CATSPGETSGGNEQYF. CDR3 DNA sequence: TGTGCCACCAGCCCCGGTGAGACTAGCGGGGGCAACGAGCAGTACTTC.

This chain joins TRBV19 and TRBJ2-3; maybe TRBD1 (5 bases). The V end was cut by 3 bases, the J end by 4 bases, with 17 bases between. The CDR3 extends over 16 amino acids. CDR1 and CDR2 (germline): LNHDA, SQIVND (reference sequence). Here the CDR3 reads CASSILSPGRSDTQYF. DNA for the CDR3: TGTGCCAGTAGTATTTTGAGTCCAGGGCGATCAGATACGCAGTATTTT.

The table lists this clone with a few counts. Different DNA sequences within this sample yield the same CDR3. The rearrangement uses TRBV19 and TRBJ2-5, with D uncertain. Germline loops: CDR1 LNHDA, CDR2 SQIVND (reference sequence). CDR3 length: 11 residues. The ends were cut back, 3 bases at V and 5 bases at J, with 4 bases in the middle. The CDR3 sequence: CASSISETQYF. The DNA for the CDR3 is TGTGCCAGTAGTATCAGTGAGACCCAGTACTTC.

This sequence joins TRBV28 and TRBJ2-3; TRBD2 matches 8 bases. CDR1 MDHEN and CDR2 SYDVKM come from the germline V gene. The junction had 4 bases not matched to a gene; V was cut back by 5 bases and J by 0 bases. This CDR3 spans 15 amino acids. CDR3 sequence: CASSLSGTSTDTQYF. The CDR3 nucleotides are TGTGCCAGCAGTCTTAGCGGGACTAGCACAGATACGCAGTATTTT.

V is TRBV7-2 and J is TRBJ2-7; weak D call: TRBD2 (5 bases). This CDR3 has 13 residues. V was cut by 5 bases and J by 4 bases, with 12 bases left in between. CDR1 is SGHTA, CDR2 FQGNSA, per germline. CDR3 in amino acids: CASSPRGAYEQYF. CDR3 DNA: TGTGCCAGCAGCCCTCGGGGAGCATACGAGCAGTACTTC.

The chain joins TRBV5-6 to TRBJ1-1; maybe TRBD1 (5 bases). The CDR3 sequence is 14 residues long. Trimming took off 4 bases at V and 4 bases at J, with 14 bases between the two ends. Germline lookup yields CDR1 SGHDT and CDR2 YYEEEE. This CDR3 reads CASSPAGGTTEAFF. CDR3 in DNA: TGTGCCAGCAGCCCCGCGGGGGGTACCACTGAAGCTTTCTTT.

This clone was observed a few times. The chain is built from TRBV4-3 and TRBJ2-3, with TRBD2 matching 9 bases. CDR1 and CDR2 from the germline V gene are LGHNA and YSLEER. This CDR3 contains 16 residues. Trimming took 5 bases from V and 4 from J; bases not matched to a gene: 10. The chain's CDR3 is CASSGRDSGSSDTQYF. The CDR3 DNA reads TGCGCCAGCAGCGGGCGGGATAGCGGGAGCTCAGATACGCAGTATTTT.

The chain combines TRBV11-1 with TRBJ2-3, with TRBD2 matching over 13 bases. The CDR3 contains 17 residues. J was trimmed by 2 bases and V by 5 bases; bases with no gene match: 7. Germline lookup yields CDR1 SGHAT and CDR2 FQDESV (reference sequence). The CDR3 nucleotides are TGTGCCAGCAGCCTTCAGACTAGCGGGGGGATCACAGATACGCAGTATTTT. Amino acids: CASSLQTSGGITDTQYF.

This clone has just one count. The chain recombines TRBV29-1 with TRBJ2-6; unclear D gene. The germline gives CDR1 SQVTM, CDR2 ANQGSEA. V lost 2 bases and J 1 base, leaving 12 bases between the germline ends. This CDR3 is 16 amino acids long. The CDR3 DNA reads TGCAGCGTTGAATCCCCTAGTAAATCTGGGGCCAACGTCCTGACTTTC. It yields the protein CSVESPSKSGANVLTF.

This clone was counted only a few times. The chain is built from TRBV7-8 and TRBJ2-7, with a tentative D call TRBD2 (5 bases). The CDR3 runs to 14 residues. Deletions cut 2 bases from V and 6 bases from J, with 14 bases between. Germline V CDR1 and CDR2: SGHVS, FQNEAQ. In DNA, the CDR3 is TGTGCCAGCAGCTTATTTCGGGATTTCTCCGAGCAGTACTTC. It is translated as CASSLFRDFSEQYF.

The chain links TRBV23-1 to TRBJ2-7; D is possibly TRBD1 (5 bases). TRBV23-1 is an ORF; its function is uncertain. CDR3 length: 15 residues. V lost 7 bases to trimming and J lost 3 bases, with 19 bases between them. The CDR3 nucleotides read TGCGCCAGCAACGGTGACCCGCAGGGCTTCTACGAGCAGTACTTC. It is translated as CASNGDPQGFYEQYF.

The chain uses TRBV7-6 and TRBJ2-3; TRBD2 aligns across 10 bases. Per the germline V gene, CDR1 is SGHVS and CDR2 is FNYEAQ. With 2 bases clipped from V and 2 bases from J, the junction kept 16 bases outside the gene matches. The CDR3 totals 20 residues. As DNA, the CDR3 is TGTGCCAGCAGCTTATTGCCCCTAGCGGGAGATGGGAACCCCACAGATACGCAGTATTTT. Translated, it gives CASSLLPLAGDGNPTDTQYF.

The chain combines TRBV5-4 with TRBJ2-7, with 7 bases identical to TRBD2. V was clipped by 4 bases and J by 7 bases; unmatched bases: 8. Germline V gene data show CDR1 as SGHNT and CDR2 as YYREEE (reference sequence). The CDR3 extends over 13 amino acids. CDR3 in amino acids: CASSRTSGGEQYF. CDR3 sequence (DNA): TGTGCCAGCAGCAGGACTAGTGGCGGGGAGCAGTACTTC.

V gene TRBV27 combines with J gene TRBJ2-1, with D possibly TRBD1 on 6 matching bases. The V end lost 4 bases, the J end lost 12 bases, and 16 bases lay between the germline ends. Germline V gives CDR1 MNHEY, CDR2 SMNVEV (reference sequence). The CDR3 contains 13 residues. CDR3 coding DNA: TGTGCCAGCAGTTCAGACAGGAATTACATGCAGTTCTTC. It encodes CASSSDRNYMQFF.

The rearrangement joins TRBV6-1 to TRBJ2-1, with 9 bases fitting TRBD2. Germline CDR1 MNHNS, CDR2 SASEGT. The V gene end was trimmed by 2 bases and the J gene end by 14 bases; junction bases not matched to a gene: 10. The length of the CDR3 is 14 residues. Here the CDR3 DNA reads TGTGCCAGCAGTGAAAAACGGCGGGAGGGCCCCAAGTTCTTC. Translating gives CASSEKRREGPKFF.

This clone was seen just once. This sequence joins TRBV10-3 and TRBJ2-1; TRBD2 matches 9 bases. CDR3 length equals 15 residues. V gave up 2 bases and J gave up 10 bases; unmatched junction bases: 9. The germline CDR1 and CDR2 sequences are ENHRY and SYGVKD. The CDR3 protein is CAISEAAGGPGEQFF. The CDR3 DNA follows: TGTGCCATCAGTGAGGCGGCGGGAGGGCCGGGAGAGCAGTTCTTC.

The CDR3 is CASSLPSGGPIPSYNEQFF. The CDR3 region has the DNA TGTGCCAGCAGTTTACCTAGCGGGGGCCCTATCCCATCCTACAATGAGCAGTTCTTC. V gene TRBV27 combines with J gene TRBJ2-1, with 10 bases identical to TRBD2. This CDR3 is built from 19 residues. V lost 2 bases to trimming and J lost 1 base; unmatched junction nucleotides: 11. Germline CDR1 and CDR2: MNHEY and SMNVEV (reference sequence).

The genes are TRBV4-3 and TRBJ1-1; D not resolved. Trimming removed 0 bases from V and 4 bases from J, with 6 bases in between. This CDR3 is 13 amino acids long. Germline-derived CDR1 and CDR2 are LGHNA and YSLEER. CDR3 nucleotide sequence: TGCGCCAGCAGCCAAGACGTTGTCACTGAAGCTTTCTTT. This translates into CASSQDVVTEAFF.